The 11 T cell receptor beta chains below come from one sample, sequenced in a study of shared clonotypes between healthy human individuals. Using immunoSEQ multiplex PCR, the repertoire was profiled, and TCRdb retains in-frame clones only, with some absent. This sample carries 2,500,000 or so clones, around 92% of them seen once, and the ten largest clones take 0.3% to 0.45%. The sample consisted of naive CD4+ T cells from PBMCs. Subset reported: CD45RA+ positively selected. Receptors originate from a man between 18 and 29 years old in good health. Some clones in this sample may be carry-over from other donors' samples.

About this clone: This sample also contains other DNA sequences that code for the same CDR3. V usage is TRBV7-3 and J usage is TRBJ1-1; D unclear. Germline CDR1 reads SGHTA; CDR2 reads FQGTGA. This CDR3 has 13 residues. With 4 bases removed from V and 1 base from J, the gap between germline ends came to 7 bases. The CDR3 DNA reads TGTGCCAGCAGCTCCCGCGCGAACACTGAAGCTTTCTTT. It specifies CASSSRANTEAFF.

The gene calls are TRBV2 and TRBJ1-3; 7 bases map to TRBD1. The V and J ends lost 1 base and 3 bases, in that order; junction bases with no gene match: 6. Per the germline V gene, CDR1 is SNHLY and CDR2 is FYNNEI. The CDR3 extends over 16 amino acids. The CDR3 DNA reads as TGTGCCAGCAGTGAAGTTGGAGGGGGCTTTGGAAACACCATATATTTT. It translates to CASSEVGGGFGNTIYF.

This CDR3 is CASSYSKTSVEKLFF. CDR3 nucleotides: TGTGCCAGCAGTTACTCGAAAACATCCGTCGAAAAACTGTTTTTT. This sequence joins TRBV6-5 and TRBJ1-4; D not resolved. V was shortened by 0 bases and J by 8 bases, with 13 bases between the two germline ends. The CDR3 contains 15 residues. CDR1 and CDR2 (germline): MNHEY, SVGAGI.

The J gene is TRBJ2-2, the V gene TRBV10-3, with 10 bases aligning to TRBD2. The CDR3 totals 22 residues. The junction had 17 bases not matched to a gene; V was cut back by 0 bases and J by 1 base. Germline-derived CDR1 and CDR2 are ENHRY and SYGVKD. CDR3 protein: CAISESGASVPSGGQNTGELFF. In DNA, the CDR3 is TGTGCCATCAGTGAGTCGGGTGCGTCGGTCCCTAGCGGGGGACAGAACACCGGGGAGCTGTTTTTT.

CDR3 nucleotide sequence: TGCAGCGCCCGTTCGTACACCGGGGAGCTGTTTTTT. Translation: CSARSYTGELFF. The rearrangement links TRBV29-1 to TRBJ2-2; D gene uncertain. V was shortened by 7 bases and J by 3 bases, with 9 bases between the two germline ends. This CDR3 comprises 12 residues. Germline V gives CDR1 SQVTM, CDR2 ANQGSEA.

The rearrangement uses TRBV18 and TRBJ2-5; TRBD1 matches 9 bases. The CDR3 consists of 17 residues. Germline assignment: CDR1 KGHSH and CDR2 LQKENI. J gave up 5 bases and V 2 bases, and 12 bases lay outside the gene matches. The CDR3 reads CASSPSGQGVSIETQYF. In DNA, the CDR3 is TGTGCCAGCTCACCATCGGGACAGGGTGTCAGCATTGAGACCCAGTACTTC.

Turning to this clone: Other DNA sequences from this sample encode an identical CDR3 as well. The chain joins TRBV9 to TRBJ2-5; no clear D. From germline, CDR1 is SGDLS and CDR2 YYNGEE. Trimming removed 2 bases from V and 4 bases from J, with 6 bases in between. This CDR3 region has 12 residues. The CDR3, as DNA: TGTGCCAGCAGCGTCTTGGGAGAGACCCAGTACTTC. Its translation: CASSVLGETQYF.

The rearrangement links TRBV5-8 to TRBJ2-5; D is unclear. Trimming took off 4 bases at V and 3 bases at J, with 10 bases between the two ends. CDR3 length equals 13 residues. Per germline, CDR1 SGHTS and CDR2 YDEGEE. The CDR3 DNA sequence: TGTGCCAGCAGCGTCGACTTGAAAGAGACCCAGTACTTC. It is translated as CASSVDLKETQYF.

The CDR3 nucleotides read TGCGCCAGCAGCCCCCTGAAGGACAGCACCTCCTACGAGCAGTACTTC. Translating it yields CASSPLKDSTSYEQYF. J is TRBJ2-7 and V is TRBV5-1; D possibly corresponds to TRBD1 (6 bases). Per the germline V gene, CDR1 is SGHRS and CDR2 is YFSETQ. Trimming stripped 4 bases from V and 0 bases from J, with 17 bases between. The CDR3 runs 16 residues.

The chain recombines TRBV28 with TRBJ1-1; no clear D. Trimming left V 10 bases short and J 5 bases short, with 11 bases between. CDR1 MDHEN and CDR2 SYDVKM come from the germline V gene. The CDR3 is 11 residues long. Written as DNA, the CDR3 is TGTGCCATCGCCCCGCGGACTGAAGCTTTCTTT. This gives the protein CAIAPRTEAFF.

This clone was seen a handful of times. This chain connects TRBV19 to TRBJ2-7; possible D gene TRBD2, 6 bases. V lost 9 bases to trimming and J lost 3 bases, with 6 bases between them. The CDR3 totals 10 residues. Germline-derived CDR1 and CDR2 are LNHDA and SQIVND (reference sequence). The CDR3 loop reads CASGSYEQYF. The CDR3, as DNA: TGTGCCAGCGGGAGCTACGAGCAGTACTTC.